Listed here is a single TCR beta chain. The data were produced by immunoSEQ multiplex PCR, yet TCRdb's version contains in-frame clones alone and is incomplete. The table has more than 400,000 clones, roughly 87% seen once. The source of the sample is a study of blood T cell repertoires in COVID-19. The specimen was PBMCs or T cells enriched from blood (not recorded which). This clonotype was sampled from a man between 18 and 35 years old who had recovered from COVID-19.

The CDR3 region has the DNA TGCGCCAGCAGCCAAGATCCCCCAACGGGGGAGATTTCACCCCTCCACTTT. Protein: CASSQDPPTGEISPLHF. The chain has TRBV4-1 and TRBJ1-6; TRBD1 is a possible D gene (5 bases). CDR3 length: 17 amino acids. CDR1 MGHRA and CDR2 YSYEKL come from the germline V gene. V shed 0 bases and J shed 9 bases, with 18 bases lying between them.